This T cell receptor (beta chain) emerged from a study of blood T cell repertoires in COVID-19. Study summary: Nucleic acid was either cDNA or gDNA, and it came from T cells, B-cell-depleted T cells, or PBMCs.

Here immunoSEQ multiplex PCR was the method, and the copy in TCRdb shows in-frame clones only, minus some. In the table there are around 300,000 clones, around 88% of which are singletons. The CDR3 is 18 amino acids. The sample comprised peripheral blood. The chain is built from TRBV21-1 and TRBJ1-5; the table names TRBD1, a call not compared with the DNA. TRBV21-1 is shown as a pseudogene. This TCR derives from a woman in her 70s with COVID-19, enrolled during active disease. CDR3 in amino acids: CASSKVIPRQFSNQPQHF. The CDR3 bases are TGTGCCAGCAGCAAAGTGATCCCTCGACAGTTTTCCAATCAGCCCCAGCATTTT.